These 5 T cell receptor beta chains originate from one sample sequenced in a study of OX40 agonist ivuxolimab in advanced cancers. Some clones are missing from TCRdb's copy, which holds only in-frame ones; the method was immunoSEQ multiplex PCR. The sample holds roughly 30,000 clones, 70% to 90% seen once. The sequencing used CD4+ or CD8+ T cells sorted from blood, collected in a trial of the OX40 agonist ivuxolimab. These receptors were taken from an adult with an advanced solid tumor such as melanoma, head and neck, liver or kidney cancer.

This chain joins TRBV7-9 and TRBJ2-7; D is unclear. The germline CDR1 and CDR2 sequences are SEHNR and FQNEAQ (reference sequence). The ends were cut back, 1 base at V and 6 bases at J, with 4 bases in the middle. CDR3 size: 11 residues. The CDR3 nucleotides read TGTGCCAGCAGCTTAGGGCGCGAGCAGTACTTC. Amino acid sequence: CASSLGREQYF. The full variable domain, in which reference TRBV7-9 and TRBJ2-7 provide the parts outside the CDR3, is DTGVSQNPRHKITKRGQNVTFRCDPISEHNRLYWYRQTLGQGPEFLTYFQNEAQLEKSRLLSDRFSAERPKGSFSTLEIQRTEQGDSAMYLCASSLGREQYFGPGTRLTVT.

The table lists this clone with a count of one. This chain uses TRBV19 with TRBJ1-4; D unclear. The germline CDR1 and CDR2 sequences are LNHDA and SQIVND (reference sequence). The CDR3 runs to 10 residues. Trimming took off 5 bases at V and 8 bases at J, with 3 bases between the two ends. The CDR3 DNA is TGTGCCAGTAGTCCAGAAAAACTGTTTTTT. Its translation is CASSPEKLFF.

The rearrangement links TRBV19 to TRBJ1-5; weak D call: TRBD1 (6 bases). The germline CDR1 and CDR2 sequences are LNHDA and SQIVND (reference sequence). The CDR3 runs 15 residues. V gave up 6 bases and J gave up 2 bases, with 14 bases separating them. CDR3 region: CASRYGGMGNQPQHF. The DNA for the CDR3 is TGTGCCAGTAGATACGGGGGCATGGGCAATCAGCCCCAGCATTTT.

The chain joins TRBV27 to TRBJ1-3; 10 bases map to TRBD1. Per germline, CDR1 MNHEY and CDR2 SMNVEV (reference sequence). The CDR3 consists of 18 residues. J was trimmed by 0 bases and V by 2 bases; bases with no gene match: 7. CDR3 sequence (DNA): TGTGCCAGCAGTTTAACGGGACAGGGGTTAAGCTCTGGAAACACCATATATTTT. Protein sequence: CASSLTGQGLSSGNTIYF.

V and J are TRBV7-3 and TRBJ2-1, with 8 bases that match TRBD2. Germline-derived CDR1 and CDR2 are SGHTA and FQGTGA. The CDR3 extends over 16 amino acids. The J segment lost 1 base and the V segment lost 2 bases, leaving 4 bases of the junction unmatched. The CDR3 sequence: CASSLVSGVSYNEQFF. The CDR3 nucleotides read TGTGCCAGCAGCTTAGTTAGCGGGGTATCCTACAATGAGCAGTTCTTC.